The 15 T cell receptor beta chains given below trace back to one sample, sequenced in a study of long-term antiretroviral therapy in people with HIV. The authors ran the immunoSEQ assay, v3.0, at survey level. Using immunoSEQ multiplex PCR, the repertoire was profiled, and TCRdb retains in-frame clones only, with some absent. The sample carries more than 20,000 clones, approximately 90% recorded once. The input for sequencing was unsorted PBMCs, taken 1.8 years before starting antiretroviral therapy. The receptor source for this set is a man aged 50 or older with HIV.

The rearrangement uses TRBV7-3 and TRBJ2-1; D might be TRBD1 (5 bases). Germline V gene data show CDR1 as SGHTA and CDR2 as FQGTGA. The CDR3 has 15 residues. Trimming left V 5 bases short and J 3 bases short, with 14 bases between. As DNA, the CDR3 is TGTGCCAGCAGCAAAATGCAGGGTCTCTACAATGAGCAGTTCTTC. Translated, it gives CASSKMQGLYNEQFF.

J is TRBJ2-7 and V is TRBV2; the D is unclear. CDR1 is SNHLY, CDR2 FYNNEI, per germline. Trimming removed 4 bases from V and 5 bases from J, with 15 bases in between. The CDR3 totals 14 residues. The DNA of the CDR3 is TGTGCCAGCAGTGTGGTTCGATCCATTAACGAGCAGTACTTC. Translating gives CASSVVRSINEQYF.

The genes are TRBV6-5 and TRBJ2-7; 8 bases agree with TRBD1. CDR3 length: 15 residues. In germline, CDR1 is MNHEY, CDR2 SVGAGI. After removal of 6 bases from V and 1 base from J, the junction contained 8 bases not matched to a gene. CDR3 nucleotides: TGTGCCAGCAGAGTTACAGGGGGTCCGTCCTACGAGCAGTACTTC. Translating gives CASRVTGGPSYEQYF.

This chain joins TRBV7-2 and TRBJ2-7; no clear D. The CDR3 sequence is 15 residues long. Looked up from germline, CDR1 is SGHTA and CDR2 is FQGNSA. Trimming took 7 bases from V and 4 from J, leaving 20 bases between them. CDR3 protein: CASTLAAYKAYEQYF. The CDR3 bases are TGTGCCAGCACCTTGGCGGCCTACAAAGCTTACGAGCAGTACTTC.

This clone was seen a few times. The J gene is TRBJ2-7, the V gene TRBV6-4, with D perhaps TRBD2 (5 bases). Germline CDR1 MRHNA, CDR2 SNTAGT. The CDR3 covers 12 residues. V was trimmed by 7 bases and J by 3 bases, leaving 10 bases between them. The CDR3 is CASTEGDYEQYF. CDR3 coding DNA: TGTGCCAGCACCGAGGGAGACTACGAGCAGTACTTC.

The CDR3 sequence is CASSRDQQGSSSGNTIYF. CDR3 nucleotide sequence: TGCGCCAGCAGCCGCGACCAACAGGGGTCGAGCTCTGGAAACACCATATATTTT. The chain couples TRBV5-1 to TRBJ1-3, with 7 bases fitting TRBD1. CDR3 length: 18 residues. V gave up 4 bases and J gave up 0 bases; unmatched junction bases: 13. Germline values: CDR1 SGHRS, CDR2 YFSETQ.

The J gene is TRBJ1-2, the V gene TRBV25-1; 10 nucleotides match TRBD1. The ends lost 2 bases at V and 7 bases at J; junction bases unmatched: 13. This CDR3 spans 17 amino acids. The V gene's germline CDR1 is MGHDK and CDR2 SYGVNS. CDR3 DNA: TGTGCCAGCAGTGAAGCGACAGGGGGCGCGTCTCTTGGTGGCTACACCTTC. It is translated as CASSEATGGASLGGYTF.

The V call is TRBV10-3, the J call TRBJ2-5; no firm D call. The V gene lost 2 bases and the J gene lost 3 bases, with 4 bases spanning the gap. Per the germline V gene, CDR1 is ENHRY and CDR2 is SYGVKD. This CDR3 comprises 12 residues. The CDR3, as DNA: TGTGCCATCAGTGAGGGCGAAGAGACCCAGTACTTC. Translating gives CAISEGEETQYF.

V usage is TRBV7-3 and J usage is TRBJ2-5; maybe TRBD2 (5 bases). From germline, CDR1 is SGHTA and CDR2 FQGTGA. Trimming removed 0 bases from V and 3 bases from J, with 11 bases in between. This CDR3 has 15 residues. The CDR3 region has the DNA TGTGCCAGCAGCTTAACGGGAGTTTCAGAAGAGACCCAGTACTTC. This encodes CASSLTGVSEETQYF.

The rearrangement links TRBV6-1 to TRBJ2-1; no reliable D call. The V end lost 4 bases, the J end lost 7 bases, and 11 bases lay between the germline ends. This CDR3 is built from 13 residues. CDR1 MNHNS and CDR2 SASEGT come from the germline V gene. The CDR3 reads CASSGQLVNEQFF. CDR3 DNA sequence: TGTGCCAGCAGTGGTCAGTTGGTAAATGAGCAGTTCTTC.

This rearrangement joins TRBV29-1 to TRBJ1-4; weak D call: TRBD1 (6 bases). The germline gives CDR1 SQVTM, CDR2 ANQGSEA. Trimming pared 7 bases from V and 8 bases from J, leaving 17 bases between. The CDR3 runs to 13 residues. CDR3 nucleotide sequence: TGCAGCGGCGGGGAACAGGGAAGGGAAAAACTGTTTTTT. It codes for CSGGEQGREKLFF.

This chain uses TRBV10-3 with TRBJ2-3, with D unresolved. The germline CDR1 and CDR2 sequences are ENHRY and SYGVKD. This CDR3 spans 15 amino acids. The V end lost 0 bases, the J end lost 0 bases, and 7 bases lay between the germline ends. The CDR3 is CAISESGYSTDTQYF. CDR3 coding DNA: TGTGCCATCAGTGAGTCTGGGTATAGCACAGATACGCAGTATTTT.

The rearrangement uses TRBV5-1 and TRBJ2-3; D perhaps matches TRBD2 (6 bases). Germline V gene lookup returns CDR1 SGHRS and CDR2 YFSETQ. V was trimmed by 2 bases and J by 0 bases, leaving 13 bases between them. The CDR3 runs 16 residues. The CDR3 loop is CASSFLTGTSTDTQYF. The CDR3 coding sequence is TGCGCCAGCAGCTTCCTAACCGGGACTAGCACAGATACGCAGTATTTT.

The V gene is TRBV30, the J gene TRBJ1-2; D is unclear. V was trimmed by 4 bases and J by 5 bases, leaving 11 bases between them. The CDR3 sequence is 12 residues long. CDR1 and CDR2 from the germline V gene are GTSNPN and SVGIG (reference sequence). CDR3 sequence: CAWTAGWYGYTF. As DNA, the CDR3 is TGTGCCTGGACCGCCGGGTGGTATGGCTACACCTTC.

The V and J genes are TRBV2 and TRBJ2-3, with TRBD2 as a possible D gene (7 bases). The CDR3 totals 15 residues. CDR1 is SNHLY, CDR2 FYNNEI, per germline. V lost 6 bases and J 6 bases, leaving 19 bases between the germline ends. The CDR3 region is CASRTERGAPDTQYF. The DNA of the CDR3 is TGTGCCAGCAGGACAGAACGGGGGGCTCCGGATACGCAGTATTTT.